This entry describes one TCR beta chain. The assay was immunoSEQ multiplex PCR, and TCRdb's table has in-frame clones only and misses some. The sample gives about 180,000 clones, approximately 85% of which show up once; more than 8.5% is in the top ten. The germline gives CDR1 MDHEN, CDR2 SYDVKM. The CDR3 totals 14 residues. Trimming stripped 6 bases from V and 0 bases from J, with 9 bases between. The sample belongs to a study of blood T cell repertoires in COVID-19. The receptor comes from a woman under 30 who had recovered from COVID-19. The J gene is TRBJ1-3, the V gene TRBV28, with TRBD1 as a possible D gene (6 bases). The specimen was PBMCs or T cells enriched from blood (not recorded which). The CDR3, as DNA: TGTGCCAGCAGCCTGACAGGCTCTGGAAACACCATATATTTT. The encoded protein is CASSLTGSGNTIYF.